The entry that follows covers one TCR beta chain sequence. The data stem from a study of human versus mouse CDR3 diversity and MHC coevolution. Profiling relied on immunoSEQ multiplex PCR, and the TCRdb table lists in-frame clones only, not all of them. The data contain about 77,000 clones, 85% to 95% of them singletons. This CDR3 spans 14 amino acids. V shed 4 bases and J shed 2 bases, with 12 bases lying between them. CDR1 and CDR2 from the germline V gene are SGHDT and YYEEEE. The sequenced material came from naive CD4+ T cells from blood. This sample's subset: CD45RO-negative CD62L-positive naive CD4 T cells. This clonotype was obtained from a person aged 30 to 70 in good health. The chain is built from TRBV5-6 and TRBJ1-2, with D unclear. The CDR3 is CASSIGPGNYGYTF. In DNA form, the CDR3 reads TGTGCCAGCAGCATTGGGCCAGGAAACTATGGCTACACCTTC. Looking up the rest from reference TRBV5-6 and TRBJ1-2 gives the full variable domain: DAGVTQSPTHLIKTRGQQVTLRCSPKSGHDTVSWYQQALGQGPQFIFQYYEEEERQRGNFPDRFSGHQFPNYSSELNVNALLLGDSALYLCASSIGPGNYGYTFGSGTRLTVV.